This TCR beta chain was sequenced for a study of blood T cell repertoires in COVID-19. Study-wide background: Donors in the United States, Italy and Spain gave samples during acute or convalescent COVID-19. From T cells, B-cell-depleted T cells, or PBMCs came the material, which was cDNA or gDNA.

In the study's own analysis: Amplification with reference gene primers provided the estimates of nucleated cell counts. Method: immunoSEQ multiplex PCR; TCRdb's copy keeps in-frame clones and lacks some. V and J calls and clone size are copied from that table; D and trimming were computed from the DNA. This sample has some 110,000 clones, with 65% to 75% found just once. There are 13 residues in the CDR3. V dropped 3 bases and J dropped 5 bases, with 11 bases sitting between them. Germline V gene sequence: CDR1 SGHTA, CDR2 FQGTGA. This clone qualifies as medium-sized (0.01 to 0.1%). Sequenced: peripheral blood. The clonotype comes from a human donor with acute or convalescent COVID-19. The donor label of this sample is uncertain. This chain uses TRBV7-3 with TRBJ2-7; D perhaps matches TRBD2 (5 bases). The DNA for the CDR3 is TGTGCCAGCAGCTTCACCCCGAGGGACGAGCAGTACTTC. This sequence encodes CASSFTPRDEQYF.